These 5 T cell receptor beta chains were all obtained from the same sample, sequenced in a study of PD-1 blockade in mismatch repair-deficient tumors. Sequencing used immunoSEQ multiplex PCR; TCRdb keeps in-frame clones, though not all of them. Found here are around 15,000 clones, around 82% of them singletons; the top ten hold around 3.7%. Specimen: PBMCs, collected 4 weeks after starting pembrolizumab. All receptors come from an adult with mismatch repair-deficient cancer.

The genes are TRBV5-1 and TRBJ2-7; 12 bases agree with TRBD2. The V segment lost 4 bases and the J segment 5 bases; nucleotides outside the gene matches: 7. Germline CDR1 SGHRS, CDR2 YFSETQ. The CDR3 runs 15 residues. The CDR3 reads CASSAGTSGSHEQYF. CDR3 coding DNA: TGCGCCAGCAGCGCCGGGACTAGCGGGTCCCACGAGCAGTACTTC.

In this sample, this clone turned up a few times. The chain couples TRBV28 to TRBJ2-7; TRBD2 agrees at 9 bases. Germline V gene sequence: CDR1 MDHEN, CDR2 SYDVKM. V gave up 6 bases and J gave up 5 bases; unmatched junction bases: 8. CDR3 length: 14 amino acids. The CDR3: CASRPSGNRHEQYF. In DNA form, the CDR3 reads TGTGCCAGCAGACCTAGCGGGAATCGCCACGAGCAGTACTTC.

This clone was detected a few times. V and J are TRBV5-1 and TRBJ2-7, with 8 bases fitting TRBD1. The trim removed 3 bases at V and 6 bases at J, leaving 5 bases unmatched. This CDR3 comprises 13 residues. CDR1 is SGHRS, CDR2 YFSETQ, per germline. DNA of the CDR3: TGCGCCAGCAGCTCCGGTACAGGGGGCGAGCAGTACTTC. Translated: CASSSGTGGEQYF.

The V gene is TRBV27, the J gene TRBJ1-1, with a weak D call TRBD1 (5 bases). The V gene's germline CDR1 is MNHEY and CDR2 SMNVEV (reference sequence). The CDR3 consists of 13 residues. V was shortened by 3 bases and J by 5 bases, with 10 bases between the two germline ends. The CDR3 protein is CASSFRGSTEAFF. The CDR3 bases are TGTGCCAGCAGTTTTAGGGGATCAACTGAAGCTTTCTTT.

This sequence joins TRBV7-3 and TRBJ2-3; 9 positions match TRBD1. V was pared by 4 bases and J by 6 bases, with 17 bases of the junction left unmatched. Germline V lookup: CDR1 SGHTA, CDR2 FQGTGA. This CDR3 is built from 18 residues. As DNA, the CDR3 is TGTGCCAGCAGCTCATACGTGGGACAGGGTCCCTGTAGGGATACGCAGTATTTT. It is translated as CASSSYVGQGPCRDTQYF.